The 13 T cell receptor beta chains reported below all come from one sample, sequenced in a study of shared clonotypes between healthy human individuals. Assay: immunoSEQ multiplex PCR; the TCRdb copy retains only in-frame clones and omits some. The sample shows around 2.5 million clones, over 85% of them seen only once. The sequenced sample consisted of naive CD4+ T cells from PBMCs. The subset is: CD45RA+ positively selected. These TCRs come from a man aged 18 to 35 in good health. Some clones in this sample may be carry-over from other donors' samples.

This rearrangement joins TRBV28 to TRBJ2-5, with 10 bases matching TRBD2. V dropped 4 bases and J dropped 5; count of bases not matched to a gene: 7. CDR1 is MDHEN, CDR2 SYDVKM, per germline. The CDR3 consists of 15 residues. CDR3 coding DNA: TGTGCCAGCAGTTCCCCCCTAGCGGGAGTGGAGACCCAGTACTTC. Amino acid sequence: CASSSPLAGVETQYF.

The genes are TRBV7-2 and TRBJ2-7, with D perhaps being TRBD1 or TRBD2 (5 bases each). Looked up from germline, CDR1 is SGHTA and CDR2 is FQGNSA. The CDR3 covers 15 residues. With 5 bases removed from V and 2 bases from J, the gap between germline ends came to 16 bases. CDR3 in amino acids: CASSVRDSGPYEQYF. The CDR3 DNA sequence: TGTGCCAGCAGCGTCCGAGACAGCGGACCCTACGAGCAGTACTTC. Looking up the rest from reference TRBV7-2 and TRBJ2-7 gives the full variable domain: GAGVSQSPSNKVTEKGKDVELRCDPISGHTALYWYRQSLGQGLEFLIYFQGNSAPDKSGLPSDRFSAERTGGSVSTLTIQRTQQEDSAVYLCASSVRDSGPYEQYFGPGTRLTVT.

The rearrangement uses TRBV5-6 and TRBJ2-5; the D gene could be TRBD1 or TRBD2 (5 bases each). This CDR3 has 14 amino acids. With 6 bases removed from V and 0 bases from J, the gap between germline ends came to 12 bases. Germline assignment: CDR1 SGHDT and CDR2 YYEEEE. The CDR3 spells CASTNWGYQETQYF. The CDR3 coding sequence is TGTGCCAGCACCAACTGGGGGTACCAAGAGACCCAGTACTTC.

The chain joins TRBV5-1 to TRBJ2-6, with TRBD1 matching over 7 bases. This CDR3 is built from 18 residues. Germline CDR1 reads SGHRS; CDR2 reads YFSETQ. Germline trimming cut 0 bases from V and 0 bases from J; bases unmatched to any gene: 6. In DNA form, the CDR3 reads TGCGCCAGCAGCTTGGGGGACAGACAGGCCTCTGGGGCCAACGTCCTGACTTTC. Its protein product is CASSLGDRQASGANVLTF.

Only one count was recorded for this clone. The genes are TRBV25-1 and TRBJ2-1; TRBD2 might be the D (5 bases). V shed 6 bases and J shed 6 bases, with 9 bases lying between them. Germline-derived CDR1 and CDR2 are MGHDK and SYGVNS. The CDR3 sequence is 12 residues long. CDR3 sequence reads: CASRHAGNEQFF. CDR3 DNA sequence: TGTGCCAGCAGACACGCGGGCAATGAGCAGTTCTTC.

To note about this clone: Other DNA sequences from this sample encode an identical CDR3 as well. The gene calls are TRBV5-1 and TRBJ2-1; a possible D gene is TRBD1 (5 bases). Germline V gene data show CDR1 as SGHRS and CDR2 as YFSETQ. The CDR3 spans 12 residues. Trimming took off 0 bases at V and 10 bases at J, with 8 bases between the two ends. Here the CDR3 DNA reads TGCGCCAGCAGCTTGGACAGGAACGAGCAGTTCTTC. Amino acids: CASSLDRNEQFF.

This chain joins TRBV5-1 and TRBJ2-7; 7 nucleotides line up with TRBD1. V trimming: 4 bases; J trimming: 2 bases; junction bases outside the gene matches: 6. The CDR3 has 14 amino acids. Per the germline V gene, CDR1 is SGHRS and CDR2 is YFSETQ. The CDR3, as DNA: TGCGCCAGCAGCGTGGACAGGTCTACCTACGAGCAGTACTTC. Its translation: CASSVDRSTYEQYF.

The chain recombines TRBV19 with TRBJ1-4, with D perhaps matching TRBD1 (5 bases). CDR3 length: 14 amino acids. V was trimmed by 5 bases and J by 5 bases, leaving 12 bases between them. Germline values: CDR1 LNHDA, CDR2 SQIVND (reference sequence). DNA for the CDR3: TGTGCCAGTAGTCGAGGCCGGGACAATGAAAAACTGTTTTTT. Encoded protein: CASSRGRDNEKLFF. Supplemented by reference TRBV19 and TRBJ1-4, the full variable domain reads DGGITQSPKYLFRKEGQNVTLSCEQNLNHDAMYWYRQDPGQGLRLIYYSQIVNDFQKGDIAEGYSVSREKKESFPLTVTSAQKNPTAFYLCASSRGRDNEKLFFGSGTQLSVL.

The table lists this clone with a count of one. The genes are TRBV27 and TRBJ2-7; D is possibly TRBD1 (5 bases). The germline CDR1 and CDR2 sequences are MNHEY and SMNVEV (reference sequence). Trimming stripped 6 bases from V and 0 bases from J, with 15 bases between. The CDR3 is 15 residues long. The CDR3 nucleotides are TGTGCCAGCAGATACTACAGGAAAGGCTCCTACGAGCAGTACTTC. Protein sequence: CASRYYRKGSYEQYF.

This sequence joins TRBV7-2 and TRBJ2-7; D possibly matches TRBD1 or TRBD2 (5 bases each). V was shortened by 0 bases and J by 5 bases, with 20 bases between the two germline ends. Germline values: CDR1 SGHTA, CDR2 FQGNSA. This CDR3 region has 17 residues. The CDR3 spells CASSLALRGRRYHEQYF. The DNA of the CDR3 is TGTGCCAGCAGCTTAGCGTTGAGGGGTCGGCGCTACCACGAGCAGTACTTC.

The chain carries TRBV6-4 and TRBJ1-6; tentatively, D is TRBD1 (5 bases). Between the trimmed V and J ends, which lost 5 bases and 3 bases, there was a span of 14 bases. Germline V lookup: CDR1 MRHNA, CDR2 SNTAGT. This CDR3 comprises 16 residues. DNA for the CDR3: TGTGCCAGCAGTCAGACGCGACAGAACTATAATTCACCCCTCCACTTT. Translation: CASSQTRQNYNSPLHF.

In nucleotides, the CDR3 is TGTGCCAGTAGTACTCATCAGGGGGCTTCTGAAGCTTTCTTT. It encodes CASSTHQGASEAFF. V is TRBV19 and J is TRBJ1-1, with 8 bases fitting TRBD1. CDR1 and CDR2 from the germline V gene are LNHDA and SQIVND (reference sequence). The CDR3 totals 14 residues. V lost 4 bases and J lost 6; bases outside the gene matches: 7.

The chain combines TRBV29-1 with TRBJ2-1; 10 bases are a match to TRBD2. Germline values: CDR1 SQVTM, CDR2 ANQGSEA. V trimming: 8 bases; J trimming: 4 bases; junction bases outside the gene matches: 8. This CDR3 has 14 residues. CDR3 residues: CSWRLAGVYNEQFF. CDR3 nucleotide sequence: TGCAGCTGGCGGCTAGCGGGAGTTTACAATGAGCAGTTCTTC.